Following are 20 T cell receptor beta chains from one sample sequenced in a study of CD8 T cells in ankylosing spondylitis. TCRdb recomputed calls from the 5' RACE reads with MiXCR, one row per CDR3 protein. The data contain 800,000 to 900,000 distinct CDR3 sequences, around 11% of them singletons. Study-level findings and limits: The study identified a TCR beta motif of several highly homologous variants that appeared characteristic of ankylosing spondylitis blood.

The antigens of these receptors remain unknown. Material for sequencing was blood, either unsorted or a sorted T cell fraction (not recorded which). These receptor sequences come from a male donor with ankylosing spondylitis.

This clonotype was counted at least ten times. The CDR3, as DNA: TGCAGTGCCGGACAAGGGCAGTACTTC. It specifies CSAGQGQYF. This chain uses TRBV20-1 with TRBJ2-7, with D maybe TRBD1 (5 bases). V was cut by 6 bases and J by 9 bases, with 9 bases left in between. The CDR3 loop spans 9 amino acids. The germline V gene encodes CDR1 DFQATT and CDR2 SNEGSKA (reference sequence).

This clonotype was counted between two and nine times. Here the CDR3 DNA reads TGTGCCAGCAGCTTCGACAGCAACATGCCCTATGGCTACACCTTC. It codes for CASSFDSNMPYGYTF. The chain has TRBV7-9 and TRBJ1-2, with D possibly TRBD1 on 5 matching bases. V was cut by 3 bases and J by 4 bases, with 15 bases left in between. The CDR3 has 15 residues. CDR1 and CDR2 from the germline V gene are SEHNR and FQNEAQ (reference sequence).

The chain combines TRBV20-1 with TRBJ2-7; 8 nucleotides align to TRBD2. Germline CDR1 DFQATT, CDR2 SNEGSKA (reference sequence). CDR3 length: 17 amino acids. V lost 3 bases, J lost 5 bases, and 18 bases stayed unmatched. This chain's CDR3 is CSASRGPITGGPNEQYF. DNA for the CDR3: TGCAGTGCTAGTAGGGGCCCCATTACGGGAGGGCCCAACGAGCAGTACTTC.

This clonotype came up a few times. CDR3: CASRSAGSEQFF. CDR3 bases: TGTGCCAGCAGATCCGCGGGTAGTGAGCAGTTCTTC. The chain recombines TRBV6-2 or TRBV6-3 with TRBJ2-1; possibly TRBD2 for D (5 bases). Germline V gene data show CDR1 as MNHEY and CDR2 as SVGEGT. This CDR3 is 12 amino acids long. The V end was cut by 6 bases, the J end by 9 bases, with 12 bases between.

This clonotype was recorded at least ten times. This chain connects TRBV29-1 to TRBJ1-4, with D hard to call. The V gene lost 5 bases and the J gene lost 4 bases, with 8 bases spanning the gap. In germline, CDR1 is SQVTM, CDR2 ANQGSEA. The CDR3 consists of 12 residues. In DNA form, the CDR3 reads TGCAGCGTTTCCCAGGTTAATGAAAAACTGTTTTTT. Amino acid sequence: CSVSQVNEKLFF.

This clonotype showed up many times. The V gene is TRBV29-1, the J gene TRBJ1-2; D is unclear. In germline, CDR1 is SQVTM, CDR2 ANQGSEA. This CDR3 is built from 12 residues. The ends were cut back, 7 bases at V and 6 bases at J, with 15 bases in the middle. This CDR3 reads CSATGISHGYTF. In DNA form, the CDR3 reads TGCAGCGCTACTGGCATATCTCATGGCTACACCTTC.

J is TRBJ2-1 and V is TRBV30, with a tentative D call TRBD1 (5 bases). Trimming stripped 0 bases from V and 2 bases from J, with 14 bases between. Germline lookup yields CDR1 GTSNPN and CDR2 SVGIG (reference sequence). This CDR3 has 16 residues. The chain's CDR3 is CAWSVLGQGTYNEQFF. The CDR3 DNA reads TGTGCCTGGAGTGTACTCGGGCAGGGCACCTACAATGAGCAGTTCTTC.

This clonotype was detected only a few times. The chain carries TRBV20-1 and TRBJ1-2, with D tentatively TRBD1 (6 bases). V gave up 6 bases and J gave up 4 bases, with 12 bases separating them. The CDR3 has 12 amino acids. CDR1 and CDR2 (germline): DFQATT, SNEGSKA (reference sequence). CDR3 nucleotide sequence: TGCAGTGCCCTGACAGGCACCTATGGCTACACCTTC. Translating it yields CSALTGTYGYTF.

The chain links TRBV5-1 to TRBJ2-3, with TRBD1 matching 9 bases. There are 14 residues in the CDR3. Germline lookup yields CDR1 SGHRS and CDR2 YFSETQ. Unmatched junction bases numbered 5, after V lost 5 bases and J lost 4 bases. CDR3 nucleotide sequence: TGCGCCAGCAGAACAGGGGGCCCAGCAGATACGCAGTATTTT. This sequence encodes CASRTGGPADTQYF.

Many counts were recorded for this clonotype. The chain combines TRBV12-3 or TRBV12-4 with TRBJ2-7; a possible D gene is TRBD1 (5 bases). V shed 2 bases and J shed 7 bases, with 6 bases lying between them. The CDR3 is made up of 11 amino acids. CDR3 amino acids: CASSLKGEQYF. CDR3 sequence (DNA): TGTGCCAGCAGTTTAAAGGGGGAGCAGTACTTC.

This chain links TRBV4-3 with TRBJ2-5; D ambiguous. The CDR3 covers 14 residues. Germline V CDR1 and CDR2: LGHNA, YSLEER. V lost 4 bases and J lost 5, with 14 bases in between. The CDR3 is CASSPSLAHETQYF. CDR3 coding DNA: TGCGCCAGCAGCCCCAGTCTGGCCCATGAGACCCAGTACTTC.

The chain joins TRBV2 to TRBJ2-3; TRBD2 aligns across 9 bases. The CDR3 spans 16 residues. Looked up from germline, CDR1 is SNHLY and CDR2 is FYNNEI. J was trimmed by 5 bases and V by 6 bases; bases with no gene match: 12. CDR3 sequence reads: CASRSPSGGRRDTQYF. CDR3 in DNA: TGTGCCAGCAGATCGCCAAGCGGGGGGCGGAGAGATACGCAGTATTTT.

This chain joins TRBV29-1 and TRBJ1-2; weak D call: TRBD1 (5 bases). Germline lookup yields CDR1 SQVTM and CDR2 ANQGSEA. The CDR3 runs 12 residues. Trimming removed 7 bases from V and 5 bases from J, with 14 bases in between. CDR3 sequence reads: CSGLRGSYGYTF. The CDR3 region has the DNA TGCAGCGGCCTTAGGGGTTCTTATGGCTACACCTTC. Using reference TRBV29-1 and TRBJ1-2 for the parts outside the CDR3, the full variable domain is SAVISQKPSRDICQRGTSLTIQCQVDSQVTMMFWYRQQPGQSLTLIATANQGSEATYESGFVIDKFPISRPNLTFSTLTVSNMSPEDSSIYLCSGLRGSYGYTFGSGTRLTVV.

This clonotype was detected a few times. This sequence joins TRBV7-2 and TRBJ1-2, with TRBD1 as a possible D gene (6 bases). The CDR3 runs to 14 residues. In germline, CDR1 is SGHTA, CDR2 FQGNSA. Trimming took 6 bases from V and 3 from J, leaving 14 bases between them. In DNA form, the CDR3 reads TGTGCCAGCAGGGGGGATGGGACACACTATGGCTACACCTTC. Protein: CASRGDGTHYGYTF.

This clonotype was found a few times. This sequence joins TRBV6-5 and TRBJ2-3, with D uncertain. Trimming took 1 base from V and 1 from J, leaving 9 bases between them. Germline V CDR1 and CDR2: MNHEY, SVGAGI. This CDR3 region has 15 residues. Written as DNA, the CDR3 is TGTGCCAGCAGTTACTTACGACCCGGCACAGATACGCAGTATTTT. This codes for CASSYLRPGTDTQYF.

Many counts were recorded for this clonotype. CDR3 sequence reads: CSAEATSGRASGGYEQYF. CDR3 bases: TGCAGTGCTGAGGCGACTAGCGGGAGGGCCAGTGGAGGCTACGAGCAGTACTTC. The chain recombines TRBV20-1 with TRBJ2-7, with TRBD2 matching over 14 bases. There are 18 residues in the CDR3. With V trimmed by 5 bases and J by 3 bases, 15 bases remained unmatched. Germline assignment: CDR1 DFQATT and CDR2 SNEGSKA (reference sequence).

The sample holds a few counts of this clonotype. This sequence joins TRBV5-1 and TRBJ2-2, with 10 bases lining up with TRBD2. Germline lookup yields CDR1 SGHRS and CDR2 YFSETQ. The trim removed 1 base at V and 1 base at J, leaving 4 bases unmatched. CDR3 size: 17 residues. CDR3 bases: TGCGCCAGCAGCTTGCTAGCGGGGGTCCTGAACACCGGGGAGCTGTTTTTT. This sequence encodes CASSLLAGVLNTGELFF.

This clonotype has more than one count but fewer than ten. This chain joins TRBV29-1 and TRBJ1-4, with a weak D call TRBD1 (5 bases). CDR3 length: 13 amino acids. Germline CDR1 reads SQVTM; CDR2 reads ANQGSEA. V was cut by 0 bases and J by 12 bases, with 14 bases left in between. The CDR3 DNA reads as TGCAGCGTTGAAGACAAGGGAAGGGGTGAACTGTTTTTT. This sequence encodes CSVEDKGRGELFF.

This clonotype turned up a few times. The chain recombines TRBV20-1 with TRBJ2-3, with 9 bases aligning to TRBD1. This CDR3 spans 14 amino acids. The trim removed 0 bases at V and 5 bases at J, leaving 3 bases unmatched. Germline V gene data show CDR1 as DFQATT and CDR2 as SNEGSKA (reference sequence). CDR3 bases: TGCAGTGCTAGAGATAACAGGGGGCTAGATACGCAGTATTTT. Translation gives CSARDNRGLDTQYF.

The sample holds a few counts of this clonotype. The V gene is TRBV10-3, the J gene TRBJ2-3; D may be TRBD1 (5 bases). The CDR3 length is 15 residues. Germline loops: CDR1 ENHRY, CDR2 SYGVKD. V dropped 2 bases and J dropped 5 bases, with 14 bases sitting between them. This CDR3 is CAISEGQPLGDTQYF. CDR3 sequence (DNA): TGTGCCATCAGTGAGGGACAACCCTTAGGAGATACGCAGTATTTT.